The rows below give T cell receptor beta chains drawn from one sample of a study of cytomegalovirus exposure and HLA in healthy donors. Method: immunoSEQ multiplex PCR; TCRdb's copy keeps in-frame clones and lacks some. This table holds 60,000 to 100,000 clones. Source material: PBMCs. The receptors originated from a man aged 25 to 40 in good health and CMV-seronegative. Each CDR3 is given with its conserved first and last residue. Fields, in order: V gene, J gene, CDR3 protein.

v_gene: TRBV7-9
j_gene: TRBJ1-4
CDR3aa: CASSLEVAGKLFF

v_gene: TRBV5-5
j_gene: TRBJ2-3
CDR3aa: CASSLRAASGGSTDTQYF

v_gene: TRBV5-1
j_gene: TRBJ2-1
CDR3aa: CASSPPSGSSYNEQFF

v_gene: TRBV5-6
j_gene: TRBJ2-1
CDR3aa: CASSAYYNEQFF

v_gene: TRBV9
j_gene: TRBJ2-1
CDR3aa: CASSVTGDHNEQFF

v_gene: TRBV19
j_gene: TRBJ1-3
CDR3aa: CASSIIDRTSGNTIYF

v_gene: TRBV5-6
j_gene: TRBJ2-3
CDR3aa: CASSLGFLQGPDTQYF

v_gene: TRBV5-1
j_gene: TRBJ2-7
CDR3aa: CASSLGGQVVHEQYF

v_gene: TRBV19
j_gene: TRBJ1-2
CDR3aa: CASSIRTARFYGYTF

v_gene: TRBV29-1
j_gene: TRBJ2-3
CDR3aa: CSVDLTASTDTQYF

v_gene: TRBV5-1
j_gene: TRBJ2-7
CDR3aa: CASSGRDRDYEEQYF

v_gene: TRBV2
j_gene: TRBJ2-7
CDR3aa: CASSEAGGVYEQYF

v_gene: TRBV5-1
j_gene: TRBJ2-7
CDR3aa: CASSLDGDREYF

v_gene: TRBV30
j_gene: TRBJ2-7
CDR3aa: CAWGYRGGRPYEQYF

v_gene: TRBV5-1
j_gene: TRBJ2-7
CDR3aa: CASSSAGRAYEQYF

v_gene: TRBV6-1
j_gene: TRBJ1-2
CDR3aa: CASRLTLADGYTF

v_gene: TRBV4-1
j_gene: TRBJ1-4
CDR3aa: CASSQDDGFNEKLFF

v_gene: TRBV18
j_gene: TRBJ2-7
CDR3aa: CASSPGTGAYEQYF

v_gene: TRBV27
j_gene: TRBJ1-1
CDR3aa: CASSSETGMNTEAFF

v_gene: TRBV11-3
j_gene: TRBJ2-7
CDR3aa: CASSLDVRRGYEQYF